What follows are 5 T cell receptor beta chains derived from one specimen sequenced in a study of yellow fever vaccine responses in identical twins. TCRdb ran MiXCR on the RT-PCR reads and lists one entry per CDR3 protein. Here the sample spans 20,000 to 25,000 distinct CDR3 sequences, about three quarters being singletons. Sequencing was performed on T cells from blood (PBMCs), unsorted or a sorted subset (not recorded which), taken before or after yellow fever vaccination (not recorded which). These receptors were obtained from a woman in her late teens or twenties who received the yellow fever vaccine.

The V gene is TRBV6-2 or TRBV6-3, the J gene TRBJ2-2, with D unclear. V shed 0 bases and J shed 7 bases, with 3 bases lying between them. The CDR3 contains 12 residues. The germline V gene has CDR1 MNHEY and CDR2 SVGEGT. CDR3 residues: CASSYSGGELFF. DNA for the CDR3: TGTGCCAGCAGTTACTCGGGCGGGGAGCTGTTTTTT.

The chain employs TRBV25-1 and TRBJ1-2; D possibly corresponds to TRBD1 (5 bases). V lost 1 base to trimming and J lost 8 bases, with 11 bases between them. The CDR3 has 13 residues. CDR1 is MGHDK, CDR2 SYGVNS, per germline. CDR3 in DNA: TGTGCCAGCAGTGAATCCAGGGCTGGGGGCTACACCTTC. As protein: CASSESRAGGYTF.

The rearrangement joins TRBV11-2 to TRBJ2-1; the D gene is possibly TRBD2 (5 bases). The CDR3 spans 13 residues. V dropped 1 base and J dropped 4 bases, with 5 bases sitting between them. CDR1 and CDR2 from the germline V gene are SGHAT and FQNNGV. CDR3 nucleotide sequence: TGTGCCAGCAGCTTAGGGACTTACAATGAGCAGTTCTTC. Translation gives CASSLGTYNEQFF. Full variable domain (remainder filled in from reference TRBV11-2 and TRBJ2-1): EAGVAQSPRYKIIEKRQSVAFWCNPISGHATLYWYQQILGQGPKLLIQFQNNGVVDDSQLPKDRFSAERLKGVDSTLKIQPAKLEDSAVYLCASSLGTYNEQFFGPGTRLTVL.

The chain employs TRBV9 and TRBJ2-1; 9 bases map to TRBD2. The V segment lost 0 bases and the J segment 3 bases; nucleotides outside the gene matches: 7. The CDR3 sequence is 17 residues long. Germline V CDR1 and CDR2: SGDLS, YYNGEE. The CDR3, as DNA: TGTGCCAGCAGCGTAGGAGGCGGGACTAGCCGCTACAATGAGCAGTTCTTC. Translating gives CASSVGGGTSRYNEQFF.

This chain uses TRBV4-1 with TRBJ2-7; D gene unclear. The length of the CDR3 is 15 residues. CDR1 is MGHRA, CDR2 YSYEKL, per germline. Deletions cut 4 bases from V and 0 bases from J, with 13 bases between. The CDR3 region has the DNA TGCGCCAGCAGCCCGATCAGCGCGAGCTCCTACGAGCAGTACTTC. It encodes CASSPISASSYEQYF.